The rows below give T cell receptor beta chains drawn from one sample of a study of shared clonotypes between healthy human individuals. Sequencing used immunoSEQ multiplex PCR; TCRdb keeps in-frame clones, though not all of them. The sample consists of approximately 1.1 million clones, about 84% of them appearing once. The sample taken for sequencing was memory CD4+ T cells from PBMCs. The receptors originated from a man younger than 35 in good health. Some clones in this sample may be carry-over from other donors' samples. Both conserved end residues are part of each CDR3. Fields, in order: V gene, clone size, D gene, J gene, CDR3 protein, CDR3 DNA. D genes are given only for firm matches. Expanded clones are given a class, and other clones once, few, many or no size at all.

v_gene: TRBV5-1; abundance: once; d_gene: -; j_gene: TRBJ2-2; CDR3aa: CASSLFLGEAGELFF; CDR3nt: TGCGCCAGCAGCCTATTTTTGGGAGAGGCCGGGGAGCTGTTTTTT
v_gene: TRBV7-2; abundance: once; d_gene: -; j_gene: TRBJ1-2; CDR3aa: CASSPPGNYGYTF; CDR3nt: TGTGCCAGCAGCCCACCAGGGAACTATGGCTACACCTTC
v_gene: TRBV23-1; abundance: -; d_gene: -; j_gene: TRBJ1-4; CDR3aa: CATETTTNEKLFF; CDR3nt: TGCGCTACGGAAACTACAACTAATGAAAAACTGTTTTTT
v_gene: TRBV28; abundance: many; d_gene: -; j_gene: TRBJ1-5; CDR3aa: CASREGGFNQPQHF; CDR3nt: TGTGCCAGCAGGGAAGGGGGTTTCAATCAGCCCCAGCATTTT
v_gene: TRBV7-3; abundance: -; d_gene: -; j_gene: TRBJ2-2; CDR3aa: CASRPGGSGNTGELFF; CDR3nt: TGTGCCAGCAGGCCCGGCGGTAGCGGGAACACCGGGGAGCTGTTTTTT
v_gene: TRBV7-2; abundance: -; d_gene: TRBD2; j_gene: TRBJ2-1; CDR3aa: CASSFGTNNEQFF; CDR3nt: TGTGCCAGCAGCTTCGGGACTAACAATGAGCAGTTCTTC
v_gene: TRBV5-6; abundance: many; d_gene: TRBD1; j_gene: TRBJ1-4; CDR3aa: CASSSTGATNEKLFF; CDR3nt: TGTGCCAGCAGCTCGACAGGGGCAACTAATGAAAAACTGTTTTTT
v_gene: TRBV5-1; abundance: once; d_gene: -; j_gene: TRBJ2-7; CDR3aa: CASSLTGPYEQYF; CDR3nt: TGCGCCAGCAGCTTAACAGGTCCCTACGAGCAGTACTTC
v_gene: TRBV7-8; abundance: -; d_gene: TRBD1; j_gene: TRBJ1-2; CDR3aa: CASSARDSYGYTF; CDR3nt: TGTGCCAGCAGCGCCCGGGACAGCTATGGCTACACCTTC
v_gene: TRBV18; abundance: -; d_gene: -; j_gene: TRBJ1-1; CDR3aa: CASSPSPAMNTEAFF; CDR3nt: TGTGCCAGCTCACCAAGTCCCGCCATGAACACTGAAGCTTTCTTT
v_gene: TRBV30; abundance: -; d_gene: -; j_gene: TRBJ1-2; CDR3aa: CAWSRPPEGGYTF; CDR3nt: TGTGCCTGGAGCAGACCGCCGGAGGGTGGCTACACCTTC
v_gene: TRBV5-8; abundance: -; d_gene: -; j_gene: TRBJ1-1; CDR3aa: CASSLAQSNTEAFF; CDR3nt: TGTGCCAGCAGCTTGGCCCAGTCGAACACTGAAGCTTTCTTT
v_gene: TRBV5-1; abundance: -; d_gene: TRBD1; j_gene: TRBJ1-2; CDR3aa: CASSPTGTGVYGYTF; CDR3nt: TGCGCCAGCAGCCCAACCGGGACAGGGGTCTATGGCTACACCTTC
v_gene: TRBV4-2; abundance: few; d_gene: -; j_gene: TRBJ1-1; CDR3aa: CASSLPMNTEAFF; CDR3nt: TGTGCCAGCAGCCTTCCTATGAACACTGAAGCTTTCTTT
v_gene: TRBV6-5; abundance: -; d_gene: -; j_gene: TRBJ1-4; CDR3aa: CASKQGGNEKLFF; CDR3nt: TGTGCCAGCAAACAGGGAGGAAATGAAAAACTGTTTTTT
v_gene: TRBV4-2; abundance: -; d_gene: TRBD1; j_gene: TRBJ1-3; CDR3aa: CASSPHLGTGDTSGNTIYF; CDR3nt: TGTGCCAGCAGCCCCCACCTCGGGACAGGTGACACCTCTGGAAACACCATATATTTT
v_gene: TRBV6-1; abundance: -; d_gene: -; j_gene: TRBJ1-2; CDR3aa: CASSDTLFSAMYGYTF; CDR3nt: TGTGCCAGCAGTGACACCCTATTCTCCGCCATGTATGGCTACACCTTC
v_gene: TRBV28; abundance: -; d_gene: TRBD1; j_gene: TRBJ2-3; CDR3aa: CASSGRGQGVDTQYF; CDR3nt: TGTGCCAGCAGTGGGCGGGGACAGGGGGTAGATACGCAGTATTTT
v_gene: TRBV5-1; abundance: -; d_gene: TRBD1; j_gene: TRBJ2-7; CDR3aa: CASSLAPAGGYEQYF; CDR3nt: TGCGCCAGCAGCTTGGCCCCAGCAGGGGGCTACGAGCAGTACTTC
v_gene: TRBV5-1; abundance: -; d_gene: -; j_gene: TRBJ2-7; CDR3aa: CASSLAGTPTYEQYF; CDR3nt: TGCGCCAGCAGCTTGGCCGGGACGCCAACCTACGAGCAGTACTTC
v_gene: TRBV5-1; abundance: few; d_gene: TRBD2; j_gene: TRBJ2-1; CDR3aa: CASSPSGTDYNEQFF; CDR3nt: TGCGCCAGCAGCCCCAGCGGGACGGACTACAATGAGCAGTTCTTC
v_gene: TRBV28; abundance: -; d_gene: -; j_gene: TRBJ1-2; CDR3aa: CASRSSPQDLSYTF; CDR3nt: TGTGCCAGCAGATCCTCCCCTCAGGATTTGAGCTACACCTTC
v_gene: TRBV5-1; abundance: -; d_gene: -; j_gene: TRBJ1-2; CDR3aa: CASSLVSGYGYTF; CDR3nt: TGCGCCAGCAGCTTGGTCAGCGGCTATGGCTACACCTTC
v_gene: TRBV19; abundance: -; d_gene: TRBD1; j_gene: TRBJ2-5; CDR3aa: CASSIGSTGGKETQYF; CDR3nt: TGTGCCAGTAGTATAGGTAGCACAGGGGGCAAAGAGACCCAGTACTTC
v_gene: TRBV11-2; abundance: -; d_gene: -; j_gene: TRBJ1-2; CDR3aa: CASSLETFGYTF; CDR3nt: TGTGCCAGCAGCTTAGAGACCTTTGGCTACACCTTC
v_gene: TRBV5-1; abundance: -; d_gene: -; j_gene: TRBJ2-3; CDR3aa: CASSLSGGTDTQYF; CDR3nt: TGCGCCAGCAGCTTATCCGGGGGCACAGATACGCAGTATTTT
v_gene: TRBV28; abundance: -; d_gene: -; j_gene: TRBJ2-4; CDR3aa: CASSPRFQHGIQYF; CDR3nt: TGTGCCAGCAGTCCCCGGTTCCAACACGGGATTCAGTACTTC
v_gene: TRBV11-1; abundance: -; d_gene: -; j_gene: TRBJ1-2; CDR3aa: CASSPGPRGGYTF; CDR3nt: TGTGCCAGCAGCCCCGGGCCTAGGGGCGGCTACACCTTC
v_gene: TRBV19; abundance: -; d_gene: TRBD2; j_gene: TRBJ2-7; CDR3aa: CASSTLAGVYEQYF; CDR3nt: TGTGCCAGTAGCACACTAGCGGGAGTCTACGAGCAGTACTTC
v_gene: TRBV9; abundance: -; d_gene: -; j_gene: TRBJ1-2; CDR3aa: CASSVIGAGYTF; CDR3nt: TGTGCCAGCAGCGTAATAGGGGCTGGCTACACCTTC
v_gene: TRBV13; abundance: -; d_gene: TRBD2; j_gene: TRBJ2-7; CDR3aa: CASSLTREGTYEQYF; CDR3nt: TGTGCCAGCAGCTTAACCCGGGAGGGCACCTACGAGCAGTACTTC
v_gene: TRBV28; abundance: -; d_gene: -; j_gene: TRBJ1-2; CDR3aa: CASSPAGGGRLGYGYTF; CDR3nt: TGTGCCAGCAGCCCCGCCGGAGGAGGGCGGTTAGGCTATGGCTACACCTTC
v_gene: TRBV11-3; abundance: -; d_gene: TRBD1; j_gene: TRBJ2-7; CDR3aa: CASSRGQGYEQYF; CDR3nt: TGTGCCAGCAGCAGAGGACAGGGTTACGAGCAGTACTTC
v_gene: TRBV27; abundance: few; d_gene: -; j_gene: TRBJ2-6; CDR3aa: CASSLRFGRAGANVLTF; CDR3nt: TGTGCCAGCAGTTTAAGGTTTGGCAGGGCTGGGGCCAACGTCCTGACTTTC
v_gene: TRBV18; abundance: -; d_gene: -; j_gene: TRBJ1-2; CDR3aa: CASSLQQAGDYGYTF; CDR3nt: TGTGCCAGCTCACTTCAACAGGCCGGGGACTATGGCTACACCTTC
v_gene: TRBV4-3; abundance: -; d_gene: -; j_gene: TRBJ1-5; CDR3aa: CASSQDLSLDRPQHF; CDR3nt: TGCGCCAGCAGCCAAGATCTAAGTTTGGATCGGCCCCAGCATTTT
v_gene: TRBV28; abundance: -; d_gene: -; j_gene: TRBJ2-2; CDR3aa: CASLAGGLYTGELFF; CDR3nt: TGTGCCAGCCTTGCCGGCGGGCTCTACACCGGGGAGCTGTTTTTT
v_gene: TRBV10-3; abundance: -; d_gene: TRBD2; j_gene: TRBJ2-5; CDR3aa: CAISGSPAGHQETQYF; CDR3nt: TGTGCCATCAGTGGATCGCCAGCGGGACACCAAGAGACCCAGTACTTC
v_gene: TRBV12-5; abundance: -; d_gene: -; j_gene: TRBJ2-5; CDR3aa: CASGAGYQETQYF; CDR3nt: TGTGCTAGTGGCGCTGGGTACCAAGAGACCCAGTACTTC
v_gene: TRBV7-2; abundance: once; d_gene: TRBD2; j_gene: TRBJ2-2; CDR3aa: CASSLLVSGSRRELFF; CDR3nt: TGTGCCAGCAGCTTACTTGTTAGCGGGAGCAGGAGGGAGCTGTTTTTT
v_gene: TRBV6-5; abundance: -; d_gene: TRBD1; j_gene: TRBJ1-2; CDR3aa: CASSSPGGAGGYTF; CDR3nt: TGTGCCAGCAGTTCCCCAGGGGGCGCCGGTGGCTACACCTTC
v_gene: TRBV27; abundance: -; d_gene: TRBD2; j_gene: TRBJ2-3; CDR3aa: CASSLSGGGPPDTQYF; CDR3nt: TGTGCCAGCAGTTTATCCGGGGGAGGGCCCCCAGATACGCAGTATTTT
v_gene: TRBV30; abundance: few; d_gene: TRBD1; j_gene: TRBJ1-1; CDR3aa: CAWNKAGGTEAFF; CDR3nt: TGTGCCTGGAATAAAGCAGGGGGGACTGAAGCTTTCTTT
v_gene: TRBV5-1; abundance: -; d_gene: -; j_gene: TRBJ2-1; CDR3aa: CASRANLGSYNEQFF; CDR3nt: TGCGCCAGCAGAGCTAACTTAGGATCCTACAATGAGCAGTTCTTC
v_gene: TRBV28; abundance: -; d_gene: -; j_gene: TRBJ1-6; CDR3aa: CASTGLYSPLHF; CDR3nt: TGTGCCAGTACAGGGCTTTATTCACCCCTCCACTTT
v_gene: TRBV2; abundance: few; d_gene: -; j_gene: TRBJ2-7; CDR3aa: CASRLTYEQYF; CDR3nt: TGTGCCAGCAGGCTAACATACGAGCAGTACTTC
v_gene: TRBV28; abundance: -; d_gene: -; j_gene: TRBJ1-2; CDR3aa: CASSSREGYTF; CDR3nt: TGTGCCAGCAGTTCCCGTGAGGGCTACACCTTC
v_gene: TRBV6-6; abundance: -; d_gene: TRBD2; j_gene: TRBJ2-7; CDR3aa: CASSSPGLAGYEQYF; CDR3nt: TGTGCCAGCAGTAGCCCCGGACTAGCGGGATACGAGCAGTACTTC
v_gene: TRBV25-1; abundance: -; d_gene: -; j_gene: TRBJ2-3; CDR3aa: CASSELSGRDTQYF; CDR3nt: TGTGCCAGCAGTGAACTCTCGGGTAGAGATACGCAGTATTTT
v_gene: TRBV4-2; abundance: once; d_gene: TRBD1; j_gene: TRBJ1-1; CDR3aa: CASSREAATGVAEAFF; CDR3nt: TGTGCCAGCAGCCGTGAAGCCGCCACAGGGGTGGCTGAAGCTTTCTTT
v_gene: TRBV28; abundance: -; d_gene: -; j_gene: TRBJ2-4; CDR3aa: CASNSGGAKNIQYF; CDR3nt: TGTGCCAGCAATTCGGGTGGGGCCAAAAACATTCAGTACTTC
v_gene: TRBV27; abundance: -; d_gene: TRBD1; j_gene: TRBJ1-2; CDR3aa: CASRPGQGAAGYTF; CDR3nt: TGTGCCAGCCGGCCGGGACAGGGGGCGGCTGGCTACACCTTC
v_gene: TRBV28; abundance: once; d_gene: -; j_gene: TRBJ1-1; CDR3aa: CATHWYGSNTEAFF; CDR3nt: TGTGCCACCCATTGGTACGGCTCGAACACTGAAGCTTTCTTT
v_gene: TRBV2; abundance: -; d_gene: -; j_gene: TRBJ2-7; CDR3aa: CASSEPGNYEQYF; CDR3nt: TGTGCCAGCAGTGAACCAGGGAACTACGAGCAGTACTTC
v_gene: TRBV28; abundance: few; d_gene: TRBD1; j_gene: TRBJ1-2; CDR3aa: CASSAGTGNYGYTF; CDR3nt: TGTGCCAGCAGTGCTGGGACAGGGAACTATGGCTACACCTTC
v_gene: TRBV10-3; abundance: -; d_gene: TRBD1; j_gene: TRBJ2-5; CDR3aa: CAISESRTGETQYF; CDR3nt: TGTGCCATCAGTGAGTCCCGGACAGGAGAGACCCAGTACTTC
v_gene: TRBV21-1; abundance: -; d_gene: -; j_gene: TRBJ2-7; CDR3aa: CASSKERLAREQYF; CDR3nt: TGTGCCAGCAGCAAAGAAAGACTAGCGAGGGAGCAGTACTTC
v_gene: TRBV5-1; abundance: -; d_gene: -; j_gene: TRBJ1-1; CDR3aa: CASSPEGGMNTEAFF; CDR3nt: TGCGCCAGCAGCCCAGAAGGGGGGATGAACACTGAAGCTTTCTTT
v_gene: TRBV27; abundance: -; d_gene: -; j_gene: TRBJ2-5; CDR3aa: CASSPAHYGTQYF; CDR3nt: TGTGCCAGCAGTCCGGCCCACTATGGGACCCAGTACTTC